This entry lists 27 T cell receptor beta chains sequenced from one sample in a study of cytomegalovirus exposure and HLA in healthy donors. TCRdb's table, derived via immunoSEQ multiplex PCR, lists solely in-frame clones and lacks some. The data contain more than 120,000 clones, approximately 86% of them singletons. What was sequenced was PBMCs. These receptors all stem from a man aged 18 to 29 in good health and CMV-seropositive.

CDR3 sequence (DNA): TGTGCCACCCTGGGACTTTACAATGAGCAGTTCTTC. This translates into CATLGLYNEQFF. The V call is TRBV15, the J call TRBJ2-1; D is perhaps TRBD2 (6 bases). Germline CDR1 and CDR2: LNHNV and YYDKDF (reference sequence). Trimming left V 8 bases short and J 4 bases short, with 9 bases between. The CDR3 spans 12 residues.

The V call is TRBV6-5, the J call TRBJ2-1; perhaps TRBD2 as D (5 bases). The ends were cut back, 8 bases at V and 0 bases at J, with 8 bases in the middle. The V gene's germline CDR1 is MNHEY and CDR2 SVGAGI. The length of the CDR3 is 13 residues. The CDR3 spells CASRRDSYNEQFF. CDR3 nucleotides: TGTGCCAGCCGCCGGGACTCCTACAATGAGCAGTTCTTC.

The rearrangement uses TRBV29-1 and TRBJ2-7; 10 bases align to TRBD1. CDR1 and CDR2 (germline): SQVTM, ANQGSEA. Unmatched junction bases numbered 9, after V lost 5 bases and J lost 5 bases. This CDR3 has 14 residues. The CDR3 DNA reads TGCAGCGTTTCTTCCGGGACAGGGGTGGACGAGCAGTACTTC. Protein product: CSVSSGTGVDEQYF.

The chain couples TRBV27 to TRBJ1-4, with TRBD1 matching over 8 bases. Per the germline V gene, CDR1 is MNHEY and CDR2 is SMNVEV (reference sequence). The trim removed 3 bases at V and 7 bases at J, leaving 10 bases unmatched. The CDR3 runs to 16 residues. DNA of the CDR3: TGTGCCAGCAGTTTGTCAGGGGGCGCCCGGATTGAAAAACTGTTTTTT. This gives the protein CASSLSGGARIEKLFF.

The chain uses TRBV10-3 and TRBJ1-1; 7 nucleotides line up with TRBD1. From germline, CDR1 is ENHRY and CDR2 SYGVKD. With V trimmed by 10 bases and J by 0 bases, 8 bases remained unmatched. CDR3 size: 14 residues. The CDR3 sequence: CATEVGTVNTEAFF. For the CDR3, the DNA is TGTGCCACCGAGGTAGGGACAGTGAACACTGAAGCTTTCTTT.

The V call is TRBV5-1, the J call TRBJ2-5; TRBD1 matches at 8 bases. V trimming: 4 bases; J trimming: 5 bases; junction bases outside the gene matches: 7. The CDR3 is 14 amino acids. Germline-derived CDR1 and CDR2 are SGHRS and YFSETQ. CDR3 sequence reads: CASSLTGAYETQYF. For the CDR3, the DNA is TGCGCCAGCAGCCTGACAGGGGCATACGAGACCCAGTACTTC.

The chain is built from TRBV12-5 and TRBJ2-5, with D hard to call. Deletions cut 2 bases from V and 0 bases from J, with 10 bases between. The CDR3 covers 15 residues. CDR1 LGHNT and CDR2 FRNRAP come from the germline V gene. CDR3 nucleotide sequence: TGTGCTAGTGGTTTGCCTGAGCGTTACCAAGAGACCCAGTACTTC. Its protein product is CASGLPERYQETQYF.

As for this clone: Other DNA sequences in the same sample also yield this CDR3. This chain joins TRBV5-1 and TRBJ2-7; possibly TRBD1 for D (6 bases). Per germline, CDR1 SGHRS and CDR2 YFSETQ. Trimming took 1 base from V and 4 from J, leaving 9 bases between them. This CDR3 spans 13 amino acids. As DNA, the CDR3 is TGCGCCAGCAGCTTGTTGCAGGGGTACGAGCAGTACTTC. As protein: CASSLLQGYEQYF.

The CDR3 sequence is CASSLDGGSGETQYF. The CDR3 DNA sequence: TGTGCCAGCAGCTTGGATGGGGGGTCCGGAGAGACCCAGTACTTC. V and J are TRBV5-4 and TRBJ2-5; tentatively, D is TRBD2 (6 bases). CDR3 length: 15 residues. Germline V lookup: CDR1 SGHNT, CDR2 YYREEE (reference sequence). V lost 0 bases, J lost 4 bases, and 13 bases lay in between.

The rearrangement links TRBV6-1 to TRBJ1-2, with a weak D call TRBD1 (6 bases). The CDR3 covers 19 residues. The ends were cut back, 2 bases at V and 4 bases at J, with 26 bases in the middle. CDR1 and CDR2 (germline): MNHNS, SASEGT. The CDR3 loop is CASSERTHTSGGRGYGYTF. The CDR3 nucleotides read TGTGCCAGCAGTGAAAGAACCCACACCAGTGGGGGCCGCGGCTATGGCTACACCTTC.

The gene calls are TRBV6-1 and TRBJ2-2, with D tentatively TRBD2 (6 bases). V was pared by 8 bases and J by 5 bases, with 15 bases between. The germline V gene has CDR1 MNHNS and CDR2 SASEGT. The CDR3 length is 14 residues. CDR3 loop: CASSWREATGELFF. In DNA, the CDR3 is TGTGCCAGCTCATGGAGGGAGGCTACCGGGGAGCTGTTTTTT.

This chain uses TRBV20-1 with TRBJ1-1; D gene ambiguous. The CDR3 covers 11 residues. Trimming stripped 6 bases from V and 8 bases from J, with 13 bases between. CDR1 DFQATT and CDR2 SNEGSKA come from the germline V gene (reference sequence). CDR3 nucleotide sequence: TGCAGTGCCATACATCCCCCCGAAGCTTTCTTT. Its translation: CSAIHPPEAFF.

This clone occurred once. The rearrangement joins TRBV6-5 to TRBJ1-1; D unclear. Germline V gene sequence: CDR1 MNHEY, CDR2 SVGAGI. This CDR3 region has 11 residues. Trimming pared 1 base from V and 11 bases from J, leaving 8 bases between. The CDR3 is CASSYYGYAFF. The CDR3 DNA is TGTGCCAGCAGTTACTACGGGTATGCTTTCTTT.

This clone was counted once. This sequence joins TRBV13 and TRBJ2-4; D may be TRBD1 (6 bases). The CDR3 consists of 16 residues. With 5 bases removed from V and 3 bases from J, the gap between germline ends came to 17 bases. Germline V gene data show CDR1 as PRHDT and CDR2 as FYEKMQ (reference sequence). CDR3 in amino acids: CASSPDRSKIKNIQYF. The CDR3 nucleotides read TGTGCCAGCAGCCCCGACAGGTCGAAAATCAAAAACATTCAGTACTTC.

This chain uses TRBV19 with TRBJ1-5; no clear D. The V and J ends lost 4 bases and 7 bases respectively, with 17 bases between them. CDR3 length: 15 amino acids. Germline V lookup: CDR1 LNHDA, CDR2 SQIVND (reference sequence). CDR3 region: CASSTGGGRGQPQHF. CDR3 DNA: TGTGCCAGTAGTACCGGTGGTGGGAGAGGACAGCCCCAGCATTTT.

The chain uses TRBV27 and TRBJ1-4; perhaps TRBD1 as D (6 bases). Deletions cut 3 bases from V and 3 bases from J, with 11 bases between. Germline loops: CDR1 MNHEY, CDR2 SMNVEV (reference sequence). The CDR3 is 15 residues long. The CDR3 DNA reads as TGTGCCAGCAGTTTCCAGGGGAACCCTAATGAAAAACTGTTTTTT. It translates to CASSFQGNPNEKLFF.

Here the CDR3 DNA reads TGTGCCAGCAGTGAAGCGCTGTCAGGGGTCTATGGCTACACCTTC. Its translation: CASSEALSGVYGYTF. V and J are TRBV6-1 and TRBJ1-2, with TRBD1 as a possible D gene (6 bases). The V gene lost 0 bases and the J gene lost 4 bases, with 12 bases spanning the gap. CDR3 size: 15 residues. Germline-derived CDR1 and CDR2 are MNHNS and SASEGT.

In this sample, this clone turned up once. The chain has TRBV30 and TRBJ2-1; 11 positions match TRBD2. Germline lookup yields CDR1 GTSNPN and CDR2 SVGIG (reference sequence). The CDR3 runs 17 residues. Trimming cost V 0 bases and J 4 bases; bases outside gene matches: 8. CDR3 loop: CAWSVSPGLAGYNEQFF. The CDR3 DNA is TGTGCCTGGAGTGTAAGCCCCGGACTAGCGGGTTACAATGAGCAGTTCTTC.

The chain joins TRBV18 to TRBJ2-5; D is uncertain. Germline lookup yields CDR1 KGHSH and CDR2 LQKENI. CDR3 length: 17 residues. Trimming left V 3 bases short and J 1 base short, with 18 bases between. The chain's CDR3 is CASSPSIPAAIQETQYF. The CDR3 nucleotides are TGTGCCAGCTCACCCTCCATACCCGCGGCTATCCAAGAGACCCAGTACTTC.

This clone showed up just a few times. The chain carries TRBV5-1 and TRBJ2-1; 9 nucleotides line up with TRBD2. The CDR3 sequence is 16 residues long. The V and J ends lost 2 bases and 1 base, in that order; junction bases with no gene match: 4. CDR1 and CDR2 (germline): SGHRS, YFSETQ. In nucleotides, the CDR3 is TGCGCCAGCAGCTTCGGTAGCGGGGGATCCTACAATGAGCAGTTCTTC. The encoded protein is CASSFGSGGSYNEQFF.

This rearrangement joins TRBV15 to TRBJ2-5; D remains ambiguous. Germline V gene lookup returns CDR1 LNHNV and CDR2 YYDKDF (reference sequence). CDR3 length equals 14 residues. The V and J ends lost 5 bases and 2 bases respectively, with 12 bases between them. The CDR3 coding sequence is TGTGCCACCAGCGTAACGAGCCTTCAAGAGACCCAGTACTTC. This codes for CATSVTSLQETQYF.

V usage is TRBV28 and J usage is TRBJ2-5; TRBD2 matches 10 bases. Germline trimming cut 5 bases from V and 4 bases from J; bases unmatched to any gene: 4. The CDR3 runs to 14 residues. Germline CDR1 and CDR2: MDHEN and SYDVKM. The CDR3 nucleotides are TGTGCCAGCAGTCCTAGCGGGAGACTAGAGACCCAGTACTTC. This codes for CASSPSGRLETQYF.

The rearrangement uses TRBV27 and TRBJ1-2; no clear D gene. This CDR3 comprises 14 residues. Trimming removed 2 bases at V and 7 bases at J, with 14 bases between. Germline V lookup: CDR1 MNHEY, CDR2 SMNVEV (reference sequence). In nucleotides, the CDR3 is TGTGCCAGCAGTTTACAGACCGGGCGGGGTGGCTACACCTTC. The encoded protein is CASSLQTGRGGYTF.

This rearrangement joins TRBV10-3 to TRBJ2-2, with 7 bases that match TRBD1. V lost 0 bases and J lost 3; bases outside the gene matches: 4. Germline CDR1 reads ENHRY; CDR2 reads SYGVKD. The CDR3 extends over 16 amino acids. The CDR3 DNA is TGTGCCATCAGTGAGTCGAGGGGGCTGGACACCGGGGAGCTGTTTTTT. Amino acids: CAISESRGLDTGELFF.

The rearrangement links TRBV2 to TRBJ2-1; TRBD2 matches at 12 bases. This CDR3 contains 18 residues. Germline V gene lookup returns CDR1 SNHLY and CDR2 FYNNEI. V shed 7 bases, J shed 1 base, and the junction held 11 bases outside the gene matches. CDR3 residues: CASNGLAGGRLSYNEQFF. CDR3 nucleotides: TGTGCCAGCAACGGCCTAGCGGGGGGGCGATTGTCCTACAATGAGCAGTTCTTC.

In nucleotides, the CDR3 is TGTGCCAGCAGCTCAACTAACAGGGGTTACGAGCAGTACTTC. Translation: CASSSTNRGYEQYF. This chain connects TRBV5-4 to TRBJ2-7; 7 positions agree with TRBD1. Looked up from germline, CDR1 is SGHNT and CDR2 is YYREEE (reference sequence). There are 14 residues in the CDR3. V gave up 3 bases and J gave up 4 bases; unmatched junction bases: 7.

V usage is TRBV27 and J usage is TRBJ2-1; 9 bases line up with TRBD2. CDR1 MNHEY and CDR2 SMNVEV come from the germline V gene (reference sequence). The junction had 1 base not matched to a gene; V was cut back by 1 base and J by 0 bases. This CDR3 region has 16 residues. The CDR3 loop is CASSLYSGSSYNEQFF. The DNA for the CDR3 is TGTGCCAGCAGTTTATATAGCGGGAGCTCCTACAATGAGCAGTTCTTC.